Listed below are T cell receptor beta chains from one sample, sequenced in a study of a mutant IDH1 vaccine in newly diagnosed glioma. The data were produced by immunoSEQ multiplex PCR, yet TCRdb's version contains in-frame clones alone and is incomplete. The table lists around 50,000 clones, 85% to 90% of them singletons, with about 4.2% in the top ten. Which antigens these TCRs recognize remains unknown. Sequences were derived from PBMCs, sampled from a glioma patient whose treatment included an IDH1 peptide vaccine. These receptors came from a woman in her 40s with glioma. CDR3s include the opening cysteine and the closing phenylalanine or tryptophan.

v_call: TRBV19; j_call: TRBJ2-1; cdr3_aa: CASSIEALSSYNEQFF
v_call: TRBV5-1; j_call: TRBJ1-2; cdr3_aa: CASSLGGSYGYTF
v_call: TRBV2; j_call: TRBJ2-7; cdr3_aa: CATGEVGYEQYF
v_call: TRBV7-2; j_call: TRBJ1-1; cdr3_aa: CASSQLASTEAFF
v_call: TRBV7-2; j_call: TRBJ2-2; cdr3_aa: CASSLSPDRVTGELFF
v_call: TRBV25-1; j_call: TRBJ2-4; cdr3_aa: CASSEVGQQNIQYF
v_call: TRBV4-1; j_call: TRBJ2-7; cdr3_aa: CASSQTRGPYEQYF
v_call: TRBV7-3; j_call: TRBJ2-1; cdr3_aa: CASSSNRAGASEQFF
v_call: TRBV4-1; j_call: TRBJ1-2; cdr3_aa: CASSNDGDLGYTF
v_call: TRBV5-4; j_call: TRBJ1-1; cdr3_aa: CASSPPGGGSEAFF
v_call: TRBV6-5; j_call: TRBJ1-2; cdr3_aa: CATFYGTAMGYTF
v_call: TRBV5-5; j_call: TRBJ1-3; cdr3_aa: CASSLAHGQGRRNTIYF
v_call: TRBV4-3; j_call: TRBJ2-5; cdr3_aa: CASSQDSPSGGRQETQYF
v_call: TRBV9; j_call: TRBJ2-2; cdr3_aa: CASRASGMNTGELFF
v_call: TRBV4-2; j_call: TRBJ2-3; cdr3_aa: CASSQDLEDTQYF
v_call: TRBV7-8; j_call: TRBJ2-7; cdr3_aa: CASSSTTGHSYEQYF
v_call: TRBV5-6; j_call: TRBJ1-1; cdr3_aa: CASSLMGDEGVQEAFF
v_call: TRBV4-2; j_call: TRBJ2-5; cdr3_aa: CASSQTGGTSGFQETQYF
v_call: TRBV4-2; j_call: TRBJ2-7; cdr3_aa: CASSQERTGGYEQYF
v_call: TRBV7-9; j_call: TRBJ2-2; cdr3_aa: CASSPSTGELFF
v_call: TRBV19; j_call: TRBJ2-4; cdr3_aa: CASSGTGGVNIQYF
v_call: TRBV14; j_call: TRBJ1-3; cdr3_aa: CASSQEGPGQGTSGNTIYF
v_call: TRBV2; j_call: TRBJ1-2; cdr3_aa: CASTGQGVNYGYTF
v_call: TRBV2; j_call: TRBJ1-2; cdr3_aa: CASSAGHADNYGYTF
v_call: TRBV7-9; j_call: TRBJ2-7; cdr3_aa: CASSQLQGARNEQYF
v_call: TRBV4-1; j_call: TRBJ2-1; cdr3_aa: CASSQVSGSSYNEQFF
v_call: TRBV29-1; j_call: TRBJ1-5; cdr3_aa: CSVGDRGGNQPQHF
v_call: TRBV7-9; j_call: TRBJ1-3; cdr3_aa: CASSPRYREAGNTIYF
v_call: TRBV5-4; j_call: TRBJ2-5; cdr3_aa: CASSRAGAQETQYF
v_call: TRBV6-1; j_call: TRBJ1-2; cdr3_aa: CASSDPARGGGYTF
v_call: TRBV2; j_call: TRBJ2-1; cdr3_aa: CASSPGLDEQFF
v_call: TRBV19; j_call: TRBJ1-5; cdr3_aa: CASSTTGVSNQPQHF
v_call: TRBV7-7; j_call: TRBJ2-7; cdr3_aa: CASSLEISGPYEQYF
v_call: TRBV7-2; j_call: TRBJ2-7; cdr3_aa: CASSWQTGLYEQYF
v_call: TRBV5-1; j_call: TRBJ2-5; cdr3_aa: CASSFQGETQYF
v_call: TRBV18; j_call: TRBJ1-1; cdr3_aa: CASKQRNTEAFF
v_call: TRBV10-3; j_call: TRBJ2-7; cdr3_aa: CATGTSGRGYEQYF
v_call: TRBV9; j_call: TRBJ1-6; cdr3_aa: CASSASGGGYNSPLHF
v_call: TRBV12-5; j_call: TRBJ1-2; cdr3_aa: CASGPRAANYGYTF
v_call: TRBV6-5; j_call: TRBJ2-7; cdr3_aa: CASSTPGRVYEQYF
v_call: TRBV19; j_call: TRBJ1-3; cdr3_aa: CASKSVFADGNTIYF
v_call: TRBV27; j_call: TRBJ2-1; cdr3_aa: CASSLGGSGPQFF
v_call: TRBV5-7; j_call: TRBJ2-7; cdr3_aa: CASAAYVNEQYF
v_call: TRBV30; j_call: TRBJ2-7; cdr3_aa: CAWTIGDGNSYEQYF
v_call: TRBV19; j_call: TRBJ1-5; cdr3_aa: CASSIVGGQNNQPQHF
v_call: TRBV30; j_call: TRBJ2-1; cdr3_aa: CAWSGGRRNEQFF
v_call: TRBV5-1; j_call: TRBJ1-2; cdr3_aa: CASTPLVTADGYTF
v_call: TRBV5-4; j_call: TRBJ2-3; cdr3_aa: CASSSGPLEADTQYF
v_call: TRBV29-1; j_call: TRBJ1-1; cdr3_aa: CSVEQTGAGTEAFF
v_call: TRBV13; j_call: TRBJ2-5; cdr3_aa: CASSDRDSQGETQYF
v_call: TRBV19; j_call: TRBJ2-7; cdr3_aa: CATGLLDEQYF
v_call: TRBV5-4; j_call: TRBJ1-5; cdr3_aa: CASSLGGTTTQPQHF
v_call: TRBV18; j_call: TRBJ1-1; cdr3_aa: CASSPSGRPQNTEAFF
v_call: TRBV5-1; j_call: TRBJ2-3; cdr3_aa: CASSAGTDDTQYF